The 5 T cell receptor beta chains in this list originate from one sample, sequenced in a study of cytomegalovirus exposure and HLA in healthy donors. Primers for the PCR totalled 60 Vbeta and 13 Jbeta. Profiling relied on immunoSEQ multiplex PCR, and the TCRdb table lists in-frame clones only, not all of them. The table has around 180,000 clones, around 81% seen once. The sample was PBMCs. These receptors were collected from a middle-aged man in good health and CMV-seronegative.

The chain combines TRBV6-1 with TRBJ2-7, with no clear D. The CDR3 contains 14 residues. V gave up 8 bases and J gave up 0 bases, with 14 bases separating them. The germline CDR1 and CDR2 sequences are MNHNS and SASEGT. The CDR3 protein is CASYLTESSYEQYF. The DNA for the CDR3 is TGTGCCAGCTACTTAACCGAAAGCTCCTACGAGCAGTACTTC.

The chain recombines TRBV19 with TRBJ2-7; 8 bases line up with TRBD1. This CDR3 is built from 14 residues. CDR1 is LNHDA and CDR2 is SQIVND in the germline V gene (reference sequence). V trimming: 3 bases; J trimming: 6 bases; junction bases outside the gene matches: 7. The CDR3 DNA reads as TGTGCCAGTAGTATGAGGACAGGGCCAGGCGAGCAGTACTTC. It encodes CASSMRTGPGEQYF.

This chain links TRBV5-6 with TRBJ1-1; 9 bases match TRBD1. The V gene end was trimmed by 3 bases and the J gene end by 4 bases; junction bases not matched to a gene: 7. The CDR3 is made up of 15 amino acids. Germline CDR1 SGHDT, CDR2 YYEEEE. Here the CDR3 reads CASSWGTGRITEAFF. The CDR3, as DNA: TGTGCCAGCAGCTGGGGGACAGGGCGTATCACTGAAGCTTTCTTT.

The genes are TRBV7-2 and TRBJ1-4; TRBD1 matches 8 bases. CDR1 is SGHTA and CDR2 is FQGNSA in the germline V gene. The CDR3 has 14 residues. V shed 5 bases, J shed 7 bases, and the junction held 6 bases outside the gene matches. The CDR3 region has the DNA TGTGCCAGCAGCCTACAGGGGGGTGGTGAAAAACTGTTTTTT. This translates into CASSLQGGGEKLFF.

The genes are TRBV7-2 and TRBJ1-2, with D perhaps matching TRBD1 (5 bases). The CDR3 is 14 residues long. Trimming stripped 1 base from V and 8 bases from J, with 14 bases between. Germline V lookup: CDR1 SGHTA, CDR2 FQGNSA. CDR3 in amino acids: CASSLGGRAKGYTF. In nucleotides, the CDR3 is TGTGCCAGCAGCTTAGGCGGCAGGGCCAAGGGCTACACCTTC. Full variable domain (outside the CDR3, taken from reference TRBV7-2 and TRBJ1-2): GAGVSQSPSNKVTEKGKDVELRCDPISGHTALYWYRQSLGQGLEFLIYFQGNSAPDKSGLPSDRFSAERTGGSVSTLTIQRTQQEDSAVYLCASSLGGRAKGYTFGSGTRLTVV.